This T cell receptor beta chain was sequenced for a study of T cell repertoires in cytomegalovirus infection. Whole-study context: Both CMV infection and a matching HLA type were indicated by public TCR beta signatures.

Turning to this clonotype: Its target is unknown.

Overall study findings and caveats: It was HLA-C-restricted CMV-specific TCR beta clonotypes that dominated the response ex vivo.

TCRdb reprocessed the reads via MiXCR and lists one record per CDR3 protein. The sample holds about a million distinct CDR3 sequences, approximately 31% seen once. This CDR3 has 15 amino acids. Unmatched junction bases numbered 7, after V lost 5 bases and J lost 4 bases. Germline loops: CDR1 SGDLS, CDR2 YYNGEE. The J gene is TRBJ2-1, the V gene TRBV9; 9 nucleotides match TRBD2. This sequence was found in a human donor in good health (CMV status not recorded). Some clones in this sample may be carry-over from other donors' samples. The sample was cultured CD8+ T cells from PBMCs, taken from culture after CMV antigen stimulation. As DNA, the CDR3 is TGTGCCAGCAGTGATAGCGGGGGCCGGTACAATGAGCAGTTCTTC. Translated, it gives CASSDSGGRYNEQFF.